This is a list of T cell receptor beta chains from one sample in a study of T cell changes during pregnancy in multiple sclerosis. The repertoire was sequenced with immunoSEQ multiplex PCR; TCRdb's copy has only in-frame clones and lacks some. The profile shows 100,000 or so clones, approximately 92% of them singletons. The input for sequencing was peripheral blood, taken in the second trimester of pregnancy. Receptors were obtained from a female donor with multiple sclerosis, enrolled in a pregnancy study. Both conserved end residues are part of each CDR3. A D gene is named only where the DNA matches it firmly. Clone size is shown for a subset of rows, as once, few, many or a class of expanded clone.

clone_size | d_call | j_call | v_call | cdr3_aa | cdr3_nt
. | TRBD2 | TRBJ2-2 | TRBV7-3 | CASSPIAGGPANTGELFF | TGTGCCAGCAGCCCAATAGCGGGAGGGCCTGCGAACACCGGGGAGCTGTTTTTT
. | . | TRBJ1-1 | TRBV7-2 | CASSLEPTDYTEAFF | TGTGCCAGCAGCTTAGAGCCGACAGATTACACTGAAGCTTTCTTT
. | . | TRBJ2-1 | TRBV5-8 | CASIKGGTYNEQFF | TGTGCCAGCATCAAAGGCGGGACCTACAATGAGCAGTTCTTC
. | TRBD2 | TRBJ2-7 | TRBV5-5 | CASSHTASGRYYEQYF | TGTGCCAGCAGCCACACTGCTAGCGGGAGGTACTACGAGCAGTACTTC
. | . | TRBJ1-2 | TRBV4-3 | CASSQESGNYTF | TGCGCCAGCAGCCAAGAGTCAGGGAACTACACCTTC
. | TRBD1 | TRBJ1-5 | TRBV19 | CATKTTGTGGQPQHF | TGTGCCACAAAAACGACCGGGACAGGGGGGCAGCCCCAGCATTTT
once | . | TRBJ2-3 | TRBV9 | CASSAQGLSTDTQYF | TGTGCCAGCAGCGCCCAGGGTCTTAGCACAGATACGCAGTATTTT
. | . | TRBJ2-6 | TRBV5-4 | CASSLAGSSGANVLTF | TGTGCCAGCAGCTTGGCCGGGAGCTCTGGGGCCAACGTCCTGACTTTC
. | . | TRBJ2-7 | TRBV5-1 | CASSGLGGLSYEQYF | TGCGCCAGCAGCGGATTGGGCGGGCTCTCCTACGAGCAGTACTTC
. | TRBD1 | TRBJ1-2 | TRBV18 | CASSPVADRAYGYTF | TGTGCCAGCTCACCCGTCGCCGACAGGGCCTATGGCTACACCTTC
. | . | TRBJ1-5 | TRBV27 | CASSAGSGNQPQHF | TGTGCCAGCAGCGCAGGGTCCGGCAATCAGCCCCAGCATTTT
. | TRBD2 | TRBJ2-1 | TRBV5-1 | CASSWGLAGGPSNEQFF | TGCGCCAGCAGCTGGGGCCTAGCGGGAGGGCCAAGCAATGAGCAGTTCTTC
. | . | TRBJ1-5 | TRBV27 | CASSLEPDQPQHF | TGTGCCAGCAGTTTAGAGCCCGATCAGCCCCAGCATTTT
. | TRBD2 | TRBJ2-1 | TRBV4-2 | CASSQGREWDEQFF | TGTGCCAGCAGCCAGGGGCGGGAGTGGGATGAGCAGTTCTTC
. | TRBD2 | TRBJ2-7 | TRBV19 | CASSMTASGSLRDYEQYF | TGTGCCAGTAGTATGACGGCTAGCGGGAGCCTTCGGGACTACGAGCAGTACTTC
. | . | TRBJ2-6 | TRBV28 | CASSPRAGRFSGANVLTF | TGTGCCAGCAGTCCCCGGGCGGGACGTTTCTCTGGGGCCAACGTCCTGACTTTC
. | TRBD2 | TRBJ2-1 | TRBV13 | CASSPGTSGYNEQFF | TGTGCCAGCAGCCCCGGGACTAGCGGTTACAATGAGCAGTTCTTC
. | . | TRBJ2-3 | TRBV29-1 | CSVVGPWIDTDTQYF | TGCAGCGTTGTTGGGCCTTGGATAGACACAGATACGCAGTATTTT
. | TRBD2 | TRBJ2-1 | TRBV19 | CASSRAEFASGRESEQFF | TGTGCCAGTAGCAGGGCCGAATTCGCTAGCGGGAGAGAAAGTGAGCAGTTCTTC
. | TRBD2 | TRBJ2-5 | TRBV12-5 | CASGLEGGPTGTQYF | TGTGCTAGTGGTTTGGAGGGAGGGCCTACTGGGACCCAGTACTTC
. | TRBD1 | TRBJ2-1 | TRBV27 | CASQDRAHEQFF | TGTGCCAGCCAGGACAGGGCCCATGAGCAGTTCTTC
once | . | TRBJ2-1 | TRBV5-1 | CASSLGGLNEQFF | TGCGCCAGCAGCTTGGGAGGGCTCAATGAGCAGTTCTTC
. | TRBD1 | TRBJ1-4 | TRBV25-1 | CASSDWRGTGEFEKLFF | TGTGCCAGCAGTGACTGGCGGGGGACAGGGGAGTTTGAAAAACTGTTTTTT
. | TRBD1 | TRBJ1-1 | TRBV19 | CASSKRTGWTEAFF | TGTGCCAGTAGTAAGCGGACAGGGTGGACTGAAGCTTTCTTT
. | . | TRBJ2-7 | TRBV7-9 | CASSSDSVLSYEQYF | TGTGCCAGCAGCTCGGACAGCGTACTTTCCTACGAGCAGTACTTC
once | . | TRBJ2-2 | TRBV6-5 | CASRGRVNTGELFF | TGTGCCAGTCGCGGGCGGGTGAACACCGGGGAGCTGTTTTTT
few | . | TRBJ2-7 | TRBV14 | CASSQDSVYEQYF | TGTGCCAGCAGCCAGGACTCTGTCTACGAGCAGTACTTC